Listed here are 27 T cell receptor beta chains from one sample, sequenced in a study of shared clonotypes between healthy human individuals. CD45RO-negative, CCR7-selected cells formed the naive CD8 fraction, which excluded terminally differentiated effector memory CD45RA+ cells. Measured with immunoSEQ multiplex PCR; TCRdb has only the in-frame clones, and not every one. The profile shows roughly 2,000,000 clones, around 95% of them singletons. Sequencing input: naive CD8+ T cells from PBMCs. The receptors shown here come from a man between 18 and 29 years old in good health. Some clones in this sample may be carry-over from other donors' samples.

The V and J genes are TRBV19 and TRBJ2-7; possible D gene TRBD1, 6 bases. The CDR3 length is 14 residues. Trimming took 5 bases from V and 0 from J, leaving 11 bases between them. Per the germline V gene, CDR1 is LNHDA and CDR2 is SQIVND (reference sequence). The CDR3 here is CASSQRDNSYEQYF. In DNA, the CDR3 is TGTGCCAGTAGTCAGAGGGACAACTCCTACGAGCAGTACTTC.

V is TRBV5-1 and J is TRBJ1-1; unclear D gene. CDR1 SGHRS and CDR2 YFSETQ come from the germline V gene. This CDR3 comprises 17 residues. Trimming shortened V by 0 bases and J by 0 bases, and 15 bases separated the two germline ends. In DNA, the CDR3 is TGCGCCAGCAGCTTGGGGCCGGGAGTCGGTTTGAACACTGAAGCTTTCTTT. Residues: CASSLGPGVGLNTEAFF.

This clone was seen only once. Written as DNA, the CDR3 is TGTGCCAGCAGCCAAGATCGGACTAGTTGGGAGACCCAGTACTTC. Translated, it gives CASSQDRTSWETQYF. The V call is TRBV14, the J call TRBJ2-5, with TRBD2 matching 7 bases. The V gene end was trimmed by 0 bases and the J gene end by 5 bases; junction bases not matched to a gene: 6. Germline CDR1 and CDR2: SGHDN and FVKESK. There are 15 residues in the CDR3.

The chain combines TRBV6-6 with TRBJ2-7, with TRBD1 matching 7 bases. CDR1 MNHNY and CDR2 SVGAGI come from the germline V gene (reference sequence). Trimming took 6 bases from V and 3 from J; bases not matched to a gene: 11. This CDR3 region has 15 residues. CDR3 sequence reads: CASSSTRDRFYEQYF. In DNA form, the CDR3 reads TGTGCCAGCAGCTCTACCCGGGACAGATTCTACGAGCAGTACTTC.

The V gene is TRBV9, the J gene TRBJ2-1; TRBD2 matches at 12 bases. From germline, CDR1 is SGDLS and CDR2 YYNGEE. Germline trimming cut 3 bases from V and 5 bases from J; bases unmatched to any gene: 3. The CDR3 loop spans 15 amino acids. CDR3 DNA: TGTGCCAGCAGCGGGACTAGCGGGGCAAACAATGAGCAGTTCTTC. Protein: CASSGTSGANNEQFF.

With regard to this clone: At the DNA level, this CDR3 is encoded by other sequences in the same sample as well. The chain recombines TRBV7-9 with TRBJ2-1; D is unresolved. This CDR3 has 13 amino acids. Germline V CDR1 and CDR2: SEHNR, FQNEAQ (reference sequence). V was pared by 1 base and J by 5 bases, with 6 bases between. The CDR3, as DNA: TGTGCCAGCAGCTTAGACGGACACAATGAGCAGTTCTTC. It codes for CASSLDGHNEQFF.

The chain employs TRBV14 and TRBJ2-7; no clear D. CDR1 is SGHDN and CDR2 is FVKESK in the germline V gene. V lost 3 bases and J 3 bases, leaving 9 bases between the germline ends. This CDR3 contains 13 residues. CDR3 in DNA: TGTGCCAGCAGCCAGGCTGATGACTACGAGCAGTACTTC. It yields the protein CASSQADDYEQYF.

The gene calls are TRBV28 and TRBJ1-2; D is possibly TRBD1 (6 bases). The CDR3 is 14 residues long. Trimming cost V 4 bases and J 13 bases, with 22 bases left between them. The germline CDR1 and CDR2 sequences are MDHEN and SYDVKM. The CDR3 sequence is CASSWQRGGIWATF. DNA for the CDR3: TGTGCCAGCAGTTGGCAAAGGGGGGGAATTTGGGCCACCTTC.

The chain is built from TRBV7-9 and TRBJ2-1, with 9 bases that match TRBD2. The CDR3 covers 18 residues. V gave up 5 bases and J gave up 2 bases; unmatched junction bases: 13. CDR1 is SEHNR, CDR2 FQNEAQ, per germline (reference sequence). CDR3 DNA: TGTGCCAGCAGCCCGGGTGTATTTGGGACTAGCACCTACAATGAGCAGTTCTTC. Translated, it gives CASSPGVFGTSTYNEQFF.

The chain recombines TRBV7-2 with TRBJ2-2; D is perhaps TRBD2 (5 bases). Between the trimmed V and J ends, which lost 4 bases and 3 bases, there was a span of 15 bases. The germline gives CDR1 SGHTA, CDR2 FQGNSA. The CDR3 sequence is 16 residues long. DNA for the CDR3: TGTGCCAGCAGCTCCCATGAGGAGCGGTACACCGGGGAGCTGTTTTTT. Protein: CASSSHEERYTGELFF.

V gene TRBV28 combines with J gene TRBJ2-3, with D tentatively TRBD1 (6 bases). CDR3 size: 17 residues. Trimming left V 4 bases short and J 3 bases short, with 20 bases between. Per germline, CDR1 MDHEN and CDR2 SYDVKM. DNA of the CDR3: TGTGCCAGCAGTTCCCCGACCAACCGCAGGGGAACAGATACGCAGTATTTT. As protein: CASSSPTNRRGTDTQYF.

This chain joins TRBV5-1 and TRBJ2-1, with D uncertain. This CDR3 contains 12 residues. The germline V gene has CDR1 SGHRS and CDR2 YFSETQ. V lost 4 bases to trimming and J lost 8 bases, with 10 bases between them. The CDR3 here is CASSEPLDEQFF. DNA of the CDR3: TGCGCCAGCAGCGAGCCCTTAGATGAGCAGTTCTTC.

The V and J genes are TRBV6-5 and TRBJ1-2; no clear D. The CDR3 runs to 15 residues. Germline loops: CDR1 MNHEY, CDR2 SVGAGI. V shed 0 bases and J shed 5 bases, with 13 bases lying between them. CDR3 bases: TGTGCCAGCAGTTACTCGGGCAGCCTGGGGTATGGCTACACCTTC. Translation gives CASSYSGSLGYGYTF.

This clone has just one count. CDR3 in amino acids: CAILQNYGYTF. In DNA form, the CDR3 reads TGTGCCATCCTACAGAACTATGGCTACACCTTC. The chain employs TRBV10-3 and TRBJ1-2, with unresolved D. CDR3 length: 11 amino acids. V lost 8 bases to trimming and J lost 2 bases, with 6 bases between them. Per the germline V gene, CDR1 is ENHRY and CDR2 is SYGVKD.

This chain links TRBV7-3 with TRBJ1-1; D remains ambiguous. This CDR3 spans 13 amino acids. V lost 1 base and J 2 bases, leaving 5 bases between the germline ends. Germline V gene sequence: CDR1 SGHTA, CDR2 FQGTGA. The CDR3 reads CASSLILNTEAFF. CDR3 sequence (DNA): TGTGCCAGCAGCTTAATCCTCAACACTGAAGCTTTCTTT.

This sequence joins TRBV18 and TRBJ2-3; no reliable D call. The germline gives CDR1 KGHSH, CDR2 LQKENI. Trimming took off 3 bases at V and 0 bases at J, with 10 bases between the two ends. This CDR3 is built from 15 residues. The CDR3 sequence: CASSPPFASTDTQYF. In DNA, the CDR3 is TGTGCCAGCTCACCCCCTTTTGCGAGCACAGATACGCAGTATTTT.

The chain uses TRBV27 and TRBJ2-1; the match to TRBD2 covers 8 bases. Germline V lookup: CDR1 MNHEY, CDR2 SMNVEV (reference sequence). There are 13 residues in the CDR3. V lost 11 bases, J lost 7 bases, and 10 bases stayed unmatched. Here the CDR3 DNA reads TGTGCCGCCAGCGGGAGAGATGGAAATGAGCAGTTCTTC. It specifies CAASGRDGNEQFF.

The chain joins TRBV5-1 to TRBJ1-1; a weak D match, TRBD1 (6 bases). Germline V gene sequence: CDR1 SGHRS, CDR2 YFSETQ. The CDR3 runs to 12 residues. V was clipped by 5 bases and J by 7 bases, with 12 bases between them. In DNA, the CDR3 is TGCGCCAGCAGTCCCGGACAGAGTGAAGCTTTCTTT. Translation: CASSPGQSEAFF.

The rearrangement uses TRBV27 and TRBJ2-1; 10 bases agree with TRBD2. The CDR3 consists of 17 residues. V was clipped by 5 bases and J by 7 bases; unmatched bases: 14. Germline CDR1 MNHEY, CDR2 SMNVEV (reference sequence). The CDR3 coding sequence is TGTGCCAGCAGTCCCCTAAAACTAGCGGGGATTTCGAATGAGCAGTTCTTC. It codes for CASSPLKLAGISNEQFF.

V is TRBV6-4 and J is TRBJ2-1; 8 positions agree with TRBD2. The CDR3 spans 16 residues. The germline CDR1 and CDR2 sequences are MRHNA and SNTAGT. Trimming removed 4 bases from V and 2 bases from J; junction bases left unmatched: 7. DNA for the CDR3: TGTGCCAGCAGTGGCAAAGCGGGAGTCACCTACAATGAGCAGTTCTTC. Its translation: CASSGKAGVTYNEQFF.

The V call is TRBV29-1, the J call TRBJ2-5, with 11 bases identical to TRBD2. The V segment lost 1 base and the J segment 3 bases; nucleotides outside the gene matches: 7. This CDR3 contains 16 residues. CDR1 and CDR2 (germline): SQVTM, ANQGSEA. CDR3 sequence reads: CSVEGLAGGREETQYF. The DNA for the CDR3 is TGCAGCGTTGAAGGGCTAGCGGGAGGTCGAGAAGAGACCCAGTACTTC.

CDR3 nucleotides: TGTGCCAGCAGTCGACCGGGACAGGGCCCCGAGCAGTACTTC. Protein product: CASSRPGQGPEQYF. The chain recombines TRBV6-5 with TRBJ2-7; 9 nucleotides agree with TRBD1. This CDR3 is 14 amino acids long. With V trimmed by 5 bases and J by 6 bases, 8 bases remained unmatched. Germline-derived CDR1 and CDR2 are MNHEY and SVGAGI.

The V gene is TRBV9, the J gene TRBJ2-2; 9 bases match TRBD1. Germline V lookup: CDR1 SGDLS, CDR2 YYNGEE. The CDR3 has 17 residues. Trimming removed 4 bases from V and 4 bases from J; junction bases left unmatched: 11. CDR3 loop: CASSLRPAGQGTGELFF. The CDR3 region has the DNA TGTGCCAGCAGCCTCCGCCCAGCGGGACAGGGCACCGGGGAGCTGTTTTTT.

The chain uses TRBV5-4 and TRBJ2-1; D is perhaps TRBD2 (5 bases). The CDR3 loop spans 14 amino acids. The V gene lost 4 bases and the J gene lost 7 bases, with 15 bases spanning the gap. The germline V gene encodes CDR1 SGHNT and CDR2 YYREEE (reference sequence). Written as DNA, the CDR3 is TGTGCCAGCAGCCCCTCTACCCCGGGGAATGAGCAGTTCTTC. The encoded protein is CASSPSTPGNEQFF.

V gene TRBV7-2 combines with J gene TRBJ2-1, with D maybe TRBD2 (6 bases). The V and J ends lost 5 bases and 2 bases respectively, with 19 bases between them. Germline CDR1 SGHTA, CDR2 FQGNSA. The CDR3 loop spans 17 amino acids. The CDR3 DNA follows: TGTGCCAGCAGCCCCGGGGCCGGGAGTGAGACCTACAATGAGCAGTTCTTC. Its protein is CASSPGAGSETYNEQFF.

Points on this clone: This specimen includes other DNA sequences encoding the same CDR3. The chain couples TRBV11-2 to TRBJ2-7; TRBD2 might be the D (6 bases). This CDR3 spans 14 amino acids. Trimming took 5 bases from V and 2 from J, leaving 13 bases between them. CDR1 and CDR2 from the germline V gene are SGHAT and FQNNGV. CDR3 protein: CASSLGRGAYEQYF. CDR3 coding DNA: TGTGCCAGCAGCCTAGGGCGGGGTGCCTACGAGCAGTACTTC. The full variable domain, with the rest looked up from reference TRBV11-2 and TRBJ2-7, is EAGVAQSPRYKIIEKRQSVAFWCNPISGHATLYWYQQILGQGPKLLIQFQNNGVVDDSQLPKDRFSAERLKGVDSTLKIQPAKLEDSAVYLCASSLGRGAYEQYFGPGTRLTVT.

The chain employs TRBV6-1 and TRBJ2-7, with D unclear. The CDR3 contains 15 residues. V lost 1 base and J lost 2, with 12 bases in between. The germline V gene encodes CDR1 MNHNS and CDR2 SASEGT. As DNA, the CDR3 is TGTGCCAGCAGTGAAGGACATCCTCCCCCCTACGAGCAGTACTTC. This codes for CASSEGHPPPYEQYF.